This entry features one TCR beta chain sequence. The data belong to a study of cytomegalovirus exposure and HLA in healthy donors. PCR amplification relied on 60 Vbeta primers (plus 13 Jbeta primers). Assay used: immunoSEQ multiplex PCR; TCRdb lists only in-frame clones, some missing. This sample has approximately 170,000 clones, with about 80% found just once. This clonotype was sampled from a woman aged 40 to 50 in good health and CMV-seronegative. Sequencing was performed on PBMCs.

The CDR3 reads CASSPGQAASYEQYF. For the CDR3, the DNA is TGTGCCAGCAGCCCGGGACAGGCCGCCTCCTACGAGCAGTACTTC. V is TRBV5-4 and J is TRBJ2-7; TRBD1 matches 8 bases. The trim removed 4 bases at V and 0 bases at J, leaving 6 bases unmatched. CDR3 length equals 15 residues. CDR1 and CDR2 (germline): SGHNT, YYREEE (reference sequence).